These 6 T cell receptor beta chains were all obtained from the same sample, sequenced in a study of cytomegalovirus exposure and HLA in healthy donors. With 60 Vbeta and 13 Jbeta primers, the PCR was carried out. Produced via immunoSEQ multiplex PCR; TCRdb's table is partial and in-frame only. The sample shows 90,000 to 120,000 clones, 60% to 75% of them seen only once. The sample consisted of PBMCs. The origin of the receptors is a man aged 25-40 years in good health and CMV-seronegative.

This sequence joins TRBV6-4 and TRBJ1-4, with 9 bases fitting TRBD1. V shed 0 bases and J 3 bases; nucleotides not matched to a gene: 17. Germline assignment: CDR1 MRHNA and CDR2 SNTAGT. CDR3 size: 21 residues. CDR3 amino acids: CASSDSGNRTGGIVSNEKLFF. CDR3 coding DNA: TGTGCCAGCAGTGACTCGGGTAACCGAACAGGGGGCATAGTATCTAATGAAAAACTGTTTTTT.

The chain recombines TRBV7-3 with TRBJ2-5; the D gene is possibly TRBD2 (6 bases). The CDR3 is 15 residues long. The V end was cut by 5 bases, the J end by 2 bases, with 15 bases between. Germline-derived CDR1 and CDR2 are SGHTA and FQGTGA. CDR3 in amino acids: CASSLEGRRQETQYF. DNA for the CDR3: TGTGCCAGCAGCCTGGAGGGCCGTCGGCAAGAGACCCAGTACTTC.

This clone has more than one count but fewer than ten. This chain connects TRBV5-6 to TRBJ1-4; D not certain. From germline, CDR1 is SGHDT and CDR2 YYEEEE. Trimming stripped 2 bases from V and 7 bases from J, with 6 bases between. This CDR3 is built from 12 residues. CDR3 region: CASSFGGEKLFF. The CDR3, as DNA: TGTGCCAGCAGCTTTGGCGGTGAAAAACTGTTTTTT.

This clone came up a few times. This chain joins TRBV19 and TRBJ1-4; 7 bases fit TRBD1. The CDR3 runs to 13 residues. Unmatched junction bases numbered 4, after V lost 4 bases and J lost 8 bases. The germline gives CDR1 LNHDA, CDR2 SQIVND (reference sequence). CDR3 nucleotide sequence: TGTGCCAGTAGTAGACAGGGTAGGGAAAAACTGTTTTTT. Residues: CASSRQGREKLFF.

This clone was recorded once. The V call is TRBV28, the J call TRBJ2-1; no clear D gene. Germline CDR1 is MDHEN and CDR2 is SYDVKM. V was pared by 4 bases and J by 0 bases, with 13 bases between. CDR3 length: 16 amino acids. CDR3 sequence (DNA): TGTGCCAGCAGTTCTTCTAGGAAGAGCTCCTACAATGAGCAGTTCTTC. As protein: CASSSSRKSSYNEQFF.

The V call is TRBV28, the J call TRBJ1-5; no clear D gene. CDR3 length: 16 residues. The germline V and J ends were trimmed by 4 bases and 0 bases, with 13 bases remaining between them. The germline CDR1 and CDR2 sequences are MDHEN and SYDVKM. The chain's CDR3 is CASSSAVRGSNQPQHF. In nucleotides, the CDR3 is TGTGCCAGCAGTTCGGCGGTCCGGGGTAGCAATCAGCCCCAGCATTTT.